This T cell receptor (beta chain) came from a study of shared clonotypes between healthy human individuals. For sorted subsets, about 200 ng DNA per replicate equaled roughly 30,000 T cell genomes. The data were produced by immunoSEQ multiplex PCR, yet TCRdb's version contains in-frame clones alone and is incomplete. Of 170,000 or so clones detected, around 63% appear once; the ten largest clones hold over 9.5%. CDR1 SQVTM and CDR2 ANQGSEA come from the germline V gene. Deletions cut 4 bases from V and 0 bases from J, with 13 bases between. The length of the CDR3 is 14 residues. Sequenced: memory CD4+ T cells sorted from blood. Subset indicated: CD45RA-negative fraction. This sequence was found in a man aged 30 to 39 in good health. V usage is TRBV29-1 and J usage is TRBJ2-7; D tentatively reads TRBD1 or TRBD2 (5 bases each). The CDR3 DNA is TGCAGCGTTGGAGGGGCACTTAGCTCCTACGAGCAGTACTTC. This gives the protein CSVGGALSSYEQYF.